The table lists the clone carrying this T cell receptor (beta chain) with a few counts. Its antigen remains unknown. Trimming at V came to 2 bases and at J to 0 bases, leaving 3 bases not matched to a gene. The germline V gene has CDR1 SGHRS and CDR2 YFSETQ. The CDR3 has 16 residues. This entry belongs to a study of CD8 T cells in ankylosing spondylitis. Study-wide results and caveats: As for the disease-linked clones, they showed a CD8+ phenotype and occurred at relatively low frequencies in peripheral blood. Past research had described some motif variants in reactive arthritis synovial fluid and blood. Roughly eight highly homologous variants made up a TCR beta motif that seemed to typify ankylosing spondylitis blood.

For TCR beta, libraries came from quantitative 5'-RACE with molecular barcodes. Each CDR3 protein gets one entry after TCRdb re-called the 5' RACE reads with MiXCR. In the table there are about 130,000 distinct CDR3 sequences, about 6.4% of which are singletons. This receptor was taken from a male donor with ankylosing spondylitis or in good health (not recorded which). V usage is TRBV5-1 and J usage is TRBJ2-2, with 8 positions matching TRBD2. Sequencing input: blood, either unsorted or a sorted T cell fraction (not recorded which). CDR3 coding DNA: TGCGCCAGCAGCTTTTCGGGGGGGCCGAACACCGGGGAGCTGTTTTTT. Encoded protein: CASSFSGGPNTGELFF.